Listed below are T cell receptor beta chains from one sample, sequenced in a study of cytomegalovirus exposure and HLA in healthy donors. Using immunoSEQ multiplex PCR, the repertoire was profiled, and TCRdb retains in-frame clones only, with some absent. The sample has about 98,000 clones; approximately 78% are singletons. The sample consisted of PBMCs. The receptors stem from a man aged 40-55 years in good health and CMV-seronegative. The CDR3 runs from the conserved cysteine through the conserved F or W. A D gene is named only where the DNA matches it firmly. Part of the rows lack a size; the others show once, few, many or a class for expanded clones.

size | D | length | J | V | DNA | CDR3
NA | NA | 12 | TRBJ1-2 | TRBV23-1 | TGCGCCAGCACACTGGGACTTTATGGCTACACCTTC | CASTLGLYGYTF
NA | NA | 13 | TRBJ1-2 | TRBV13 | TGTGCCAGCAGCTTAGTCGGGAACTATGGCTACACCTTC | CASSLVGNYGYTF
NA | TRBD2 | 19 | TRBJ2-1 | TRBV5-1 | TGCGCCAGCAGCTTGGGGCTGGGACTAGCGGGGGGGCTTTACAATGAGCAGTTCTTC | CASSLGLGLAGGLYNEQFF
NA | NA | 15 | TRBJ1-1 | TRBV2 | TGTGCCTCACACGGCGGAGGCAGACTGAACACTGAAGCTTTCTTT | CASHGGGRLNTEAFF
NA | NA | 14 | TRBJ2-7 | TRBV15 | TGTGCCACCAGCAGGGAGTCAGCCGCCTACGAGCAGTACTTC | CATSRESAAYEQYF
NA | TRBD1 | 20 | TRBJ1-4 | TRBV7-3 | TGTGCCAGCAGCTTAACGAGGGGACAGGGAAAAGATGCAACTAATGAAAAACTGTTTTTT | CASSLTRGQGKDATNEKLFF
NA | NA | 13 | TRBJ1-2 | TRBV11-2 | TGTGCCAGCAGCCCTGACAGGACACGGGGCTACACCTTC | CASSPDRTRGYTF
few | NA | 13 | TRBJ1-1 | TRBV6-5 | TGTGCCAGCAGTTACAGCGTGCACACTGAAGCTTTCTTT | CASSYSVHTEAFF
NA | NA | 15 | TRBJ1-5 | TRBV12-5 | TGTGCTAGTGGCATTGGAGGGGCCCTAAATCAGCCCCAGCATTTT | CASGIGGALNQPQHF
NA | NA | 14 | TRBJ1-2 | TRBV15 | TGTGCCACCAGCAATGGGGGCTCTCACTATGGCTACACCTTC | CATSNGGSHYGYTF
NA | TRBD1 | 16 | TRBJ1-5 | TRBV7-2 | TGTGCCAGCAGCTTCGGGGACAGACAAAATAATCAGCCCCAGCATTTT | CASSFGDRQNNQPQHF
NA | TRBD1 | 16 | TRBJ2-7 | TRBV6-5 | TGTGCCAGCAGTTACTCGCAGGGGGCCAGCTCCTACGAGCAGTACTTC | CASSYSQGASSYEQYF
NA | NA | 15 | TRBJ2-1 | TRBV6-5 | TGTGCCAGCAGCAACCGCAGGGGCTCCTACAATGAGCAGTTCTTC | CASSNRRGSYNEQFF
NA | TRBD1 | 14 | TRBJ1-2 | TRBV19 | TGTGCCAGTAGAACGGGACAGTTTGGGTATGGCTACACCTTC | CASRTGQFGYGYTF
NA | NA | 15 | TRBJ2-5 | TRBV7-9 | TGTGCCAGCAGCCCACCCGGACTAACCCAAGAGACCCAGTACTTC | CASSPPGLTQETQYF
NA | NA | 14 | TRBJ2-7 | TRBV28 | TGTGCCAGCAGTTCTCCTGGGAGCTCCTACGAGCAGTACTTC | CASSSPGSSYEQYF
NA | NA | 15 | TRBJ2-7 | TRBV25-1 | TGTGCCAGCAGTCTCGTTGTTGGCCGAGGCTACGAGCAGTACTTC | CASSLVVGRGYEQYF
once | NA | 14 | TRBJ1-1 | TRBV6-5 | TGTGCCAGCAGTTACGGTAGAGAAGCCACTGAAGCTTTCTTT | CASSYGREATEAFF
once | NA | 16 | TRBJ1-3 | TRBV29-1 | TGCAGCGTTGAAACGACGGGTTTGGGCTCTGGAAACACCATATATTTT | CSVETTGLGSGNTIYF
NA | TRBD2 | 20 | TRBJ2-1 | TRBV12-5 | TGTGCTAGTGGTTTGGTACGGAGCGGGGGGGCCGCTGAATTCTACAATGAGCAGTTCTTC | CASGLVRSGGAAEFYNEQFF
once | TRBD2 | 16 | TRBJ2-7 | TRBV28 | TGTGCCAGCAGTGTACTAGCGGGGGCCGATGCCTACGAGCAGTACTTC | CASSVLAGADAYEQYF
NA | NA | 11 | TRBJ2-7 | TRBV7-9 | TGTGCCAGCGACAGTCTCCACGAGCAGTACTTC | CASDSLHEQYF
NA | NA | 16 | TRBJ2-5 | TRBV9 | TGTGCCAGCAGCGGAAGACAGGTTGACAACCAAGAGACCCAGTACTTC | CASSGRQVDNQETQYF
NA | TRBD1 | 16 | TRBJ2-2 | TRBV11-3 | TGTGCCAGCAGCCGAGGACAGGGATCGAACACCGGGGAGCTGTTTTTT | CASSRGQGSNTGELFF
NA | TRBD2 | 13 | TRBJ2-1 | TRBV4-1 | TGCGCCAGCGGGCCGGGAGGGGTGGATGAGCAGTTCTTC | CASGPGGVDEQFF
few | NA | 13 | TRBJ2-5 | TRBV5-1 | TGCGCCAGCAGCTTGGGACAGGCAGAGACCCAGTACTTC | CASSLGQAETQYF
NA | NA | 15 | TRBJ2-1 | TRBV7-7 | TGTGCCAGCAGCCAGGAGGAGGGGGGGCCTAATGAGCAGTTCTTC | CASSQEEGGPNEQFF
NA | NA | 15 | TRBJ2-2 | TRBV28 | TGTGCCAGCCTCCAGGGGTCTGCGAACACCGGGGAGCTGTTTTTT | CASLQGSANTGELFF
few | NA | 19 | TRBJ1-6 | TRBV2 | TGTGCCAGCAGTGGCCCGGGGGGGGATTTTCAGACCTATAATTCACCCCTCCACTTT | CASSGPGGDFQTYNSPLHF
NA | NA | 13 | TRBJ1-1 | TRBV5-1 | TGCGCCAGCAGCTTGCAGGGCCCCACTGAAGCTTTCTTT | CASSLQGPTEAFF
NA | TRBD1 | 16 | TRBJ1-2 | TRBV18 | TGTGCCAGCTCACCAGTCCATCCGGGACAGGGCCATGGCTACACCTTC | CASSPVHPGQGHGYTF
NA | NA | 16 | TRBJ2-5 | TRBV5-1 | TGCGCCAGCAGCTTGGACTCGCGGGGGCGGTGGGAGACCCAGTACTTC | CASSLDSRGRWETQYF
NA | TRBD1 | 14 | TRBJ2-2 | TRBV5-6 | TGTGCCAGCAGCTTGGGAGGGGGCTCCGGGGAGCTGTTTTTT | CASSLGGGSGELFF
NA | NA | 17 | TRBJ1-1 | TRBV5-4 | TGTGCCAGCAGCTTGAGAATTCGGACAGCGCCGAACACTGAAGCTTTCTTT | CASSLRIRTAPNTEAFF
few | TRBD1 | 13 | TRBJ2-7 | TRBV29-1 | TGCAGCGTTGACGGGACAGGGCCCTACGAGCAGTACTTC | CSVDGTGPYEQYF
NA | TRBD2 | 15 | TRBJ2-1 | TRBV10-2 | TGCGCCAGCAGTGAGGTTACTAGCGGGGGCCATGAGCAGTTCTTC | CASSEVTSGGHEQFF